This T cell receptor beta chain came from a study of T cell responses to AZD1222 COVID-19 vaccine. Turning to the study itself: Investigators merged groups given second doses at roughly 4 or roughly 12 weeks.

Study-wide findings and caveats: Receipt of two AZD1222 doses was followed by a rise in Spike-specific TCR breadth and depth. White British donors predominated, females outnumbered males, and clonal diversity was possibly underestimated.

For this clone: Its antigen remains unidentified.

Generated by immunoSEQ multiplex PCR, the TCRdb table keeps only in-frame clones and is missing some. The sample consists of 90,000 or so clones, 80% to 90% of them appearing once. The V and J ends lost 0 bases and 6 bases, in that order; junction bases with no gene match: 6. The CDR3 extends over 16 amino acids. Germline V gives CDR1 MNHEY, CDR2 SVGEGT. This chain connects TRBV6-2 or TRBV6-3 to TRBJ2-7, with 12 bases fitting TRBD2. This sequence was found in an adult in good health. The sequences come from peripheral blood, collected on day 0 of AZD1222 vaccination. The CDR3 nucleotides read TGTGCCAGCAGTTACTCACGACTAGCGGGAGCCCTCGAGCAGTACTTC. Translation: CASSYSRLAGALEQYF.